Listed below are T cell receptor beta chains from one sample, sequenced in a study of blood T cell repertoires in COVID-19. The protocol was immunoSEQ multiplex PCR, while the TCRdb copy is restricted to in-frame clones and leaves out a portion. The sample records 100,000 to 150,000 clones, about 80% being singletons. Source material: peripheral blood. All receptors derive from a man aged 40-49 years with active or convalescent COVID-19. The CDR3 runs from the conserved cysteine through the conserved F or W. The order of the fields is V gene, J gene, D gene, CDR3 length, clone size, CDR3 DNA, CDR3 protein. D genes are given only for firm matches. Clone size is stated in some rows and not others, as once, few, many or a class when expanded.

>TRBV27|TRBJ1-5|.|14|.
TGTGCCAGCAGGCCGCAGGGGTGGAATCAGCCCCAGCATTTT
CASRPQGWNQPQHF
>TRBV2|TRBJ2-5|.|13|.
TGTGCCAGCAGTGATCCGCCCAGGGAGACCCAGTACTTC
CASSDPPRETQYF
>TRBV29-1|TRBJ2-5|TRBD1|12|few
TGCAGCCCAGTACAGGGGCAAGAGACCCAGTACTTC
CSPVQGQETQYF
>TRBV6-5|TRBJ1-2|.|14|.
TGTGCCAGCAGTTACTCCGGAGAGACCTATGGCTACACCTTC
CASSYSGETYGYTF
>TRBV9|TRBJ2-5|TRBD2|17|.
TGTGCCAGCAGCGAACCTCCCGGGAGGCCCCCGGGAGAGACCCAGTACTTC
CASSEPPGRPPGETQYF
>TRBV6-6|TRBJ1-1|.|12|.
TGTGCCAGCAGTCGATCGACAGCTGAAGCTTTCTTT
CASSRSTAEAFF
>TRBV13|TRBJ2-7|TRBD1|15|.
TGTGCCAGCAGCTACCGACAGGGGGCTTACTACGAGCAGTACTTC
CASSYRQGAYYEQYF
>TRBV7-2|TRBJ2-5|.|11|.
TGTGCCAGCAGCGGGACTGAGACCCAGTACTTC
CASSGTETQYF
>TRBV6-6|TRBJ2-5|TRBD2|16|.
TGTGCCAGCAGTCCTGAACCGGGACTACAACGAGACGGCCAGTACTTC
CASSPEPGLQRDGQYF
>TRBV19|TRBJ2-2|.|15|.
TGTGCCAGTAGTATCCCTCGGACTTACACCGGGGAGCTGTTTTTT
CASSIPRTYTGELFF
>TRBV7-9|TRBJ1-2|.|13|.
TGTGCCAGCAGCGCACGGACAGCCTATGGCTACACCTTC
CASSARTAYGYTF
>TRBV2|TRBJ2-2|TRBD2|15|.
TGTGCCAGCGGCCTGGGACTAGCGGGCACCGGGGAGCTGTTTTTT
CASGLGLAGTGELFF
>TRBV2|TRBJ1-2|.|13|.
TGTGCCAGCAGCATCGGGGAAAAGTATGGCTACACCTTC
CASSIGEKYGYTF
>TRBV10-3|TRBJ2-7|TRBD1|12|.
TGTGCCATCGGGACAGGCGGTAACGAGCAGTACTTC
CAIGTGGNEQYF
>TRBV7-2|TRBJ1-1|.|17|.
TGTGCCAGCAGGGCTGACGGCAGGGAATGGGCGAACACTGAAGCTTTCTTT
CASRADGREWANTEAFF
>TRBV9|TRBJ2-2|.|15|.
TGTGCCAGCAGCGTAGCGGGGACGAACACCGGGGAGCTGTTTTTT
CASSVAGTNTGELFF
>TRBV28|TRBJ2-7|TRBD1|14|.
TGTGCCAGCAGCCCGGACAGGTGGAACTACGAGCAGTACTTC
CASSPDRWNYEQYF
>TRBV12-5|TRBJ1-1|.|17|.
TGTGCTAGTGGTTTGGTACGGGGGGCCACGGGGGCCGAGGGAGCTTTCTTT
CASGLVRGATGAEGAFF
>TRBV6-2/TRBV6-3|TRBJ1-1|.|11|.
TGTGCCAGCAGTCCCGGTCTCGAAGCTTTCTTT
CASSPGLEAFF
>TRBV7-9|TRBJ1-5|.|15|.
TGTGCCAGCAGCTTGGGGGGTTATAGCAATCAGCCCCAGCATTTT
CASSLGGYSNQPQHF
>TRBV6-6|TRBJ2-2|.|18|.
TGTGCCAGCAGTCTCCTCGGAGGCGGCGCCGCGAACACCGGGGAGCTGTTTTTT
CASSLLGGGAANTGELFF
>TRBV19|TRBJ2-1|.|14|.
TGTGCCAGTAGTATTGACAGGTGGAAAAATGAGCAGTTCTTC
CASSIDRWKNEQFF
>TRBV2|TRBJ2-3|.|15|.
TGTGCCAGCAGGGCAGCGGGCTCTAGCACAGATACGCAGTATTTT
CASRAAGSSTDTQYF
>TRBV19|TRBJ1-1|.|16|.
TGTGCCAGTAGTAACAGGACCATTACCCGGGGGACTGAAGCTTTCTTT
CASSNRTITRGTEAFF
>TRBV7-2|TRBJ2-2|TRBD1|18|.
TGTGCCAGCAGCTTAGAACAGGGGGTCCCCATTAACACCGGGGAGCTGTTTTTT
CASSLEQGVPINTGELFF
>TRBV19|TRBJ1-6|TRBD1|15|.
TGTGCCAGTAGTATCGGGGACAGCCCTCATTCACCCCTCCACTTT
CASSIGDSPHSPLHF
>TRBV19|TRBJ2-1|TRBD1|16|.
TGTGCCAGTAGTACCCGGGACAGGAGCTCCTACAATGAGCAGTTCTTC
CASSTRDRSSYNEQFF
>TRBV5-4|TRBJ1-2|TRBD1|18|.
TGTGCCAGCAGCTTGGAACTAAAGGCGGACAGGGGTAGCTATGGCTACACCTTC
CASSLELKADRGSYGYTF
>TRBV10-3|TRBJ2-7|TRBD1|12|.
TGTGCCATCAGTGAATCGGGACAGTGGGAGTACTTC
CAISESGQWEYF
>TRBV6-5|TRBJ1-1|.|13|.
TGTGCCAGCACTATGGACAGGAACACTGAAGCTTTCTTT
CASTMDRNTEAFF
>TRBV14|TRBJ1-2|.|17|few
TGTGCCAGCAGCCAACACTTCGGGGCAGGGAGGTTCTATGGCTACACCTTC
CASSQHFGAGRFYGYTF
>TRBV9|TRBJ2-7|.|15|once
TGTGCCAGCAGCGTAGCAGGGCCAGGGCAACACGAGCAGTACTTC
CASSVAGPGQHEQYF
>TRBV6-1|TRBJ2-6|.|16|.
TGTGCCAGCAGTGAAGATTTCCCCGCGGGGGCCAACGTCCTGACTTTC
CASSEDFPAGANVLTF
>TRBV7-3|TRBJ2-3|TRBD2|15|.
TGTGCCAGCAGCTTAGCTAGCGGGTTCACAGATACGCAGTATTTT
CASSLASGFTDTQYF
>TRBV27|TRBJ2-5|.|13|.
TGTGCCAGCAGTTTAGGCAGCCAAGAGACCCAGTACTTC
CASSLGSQETQYF
>TRBV6-6|TRBJ1-1|.|16|few
TGTGCCAGCAGTTACGAGGCAGTTGTCATGAACACTGAAGCTTTCTTT
CASSYEAVVMNTEAFF
>TRBV19|TRBJ2-2|.|18|.
TGTGCCAGTAGTATAACCTCCAGGGGAGGGTCAGGCGCCGGGGAGCTGTTTTTT
CASSITSRGGSGAGELFF
>TRBV5-4|TRBJ1-4|.|14|.
TGTGCCAGCAGCTCCGGGGTGGCCGGTGAAAAACTGTTTTTT
CASSSGVAGEKLFF
>TRBV28|TRBJ1-2|TRBD1|14|few
TGTGCCAGCAGGCCGGGACAGGGATTTTATGGCTACACCTTC
CASRPGQGFYGYTF
>TRBV6-4|TRBJ2-3|TRBD2|17|.
TGTGCCAGCAGCGCCGGGACTAGCGGGGGGGCCACAGATACGCAGTATTTT
CASSAGTSGGATDTQYF
>TRBV6-5|TRBJ1-4|.|14|few
TGTGCCACAGCGACCGGACAGCATAATGAAAAACTGTTTTTT
CATATGQHNEKLFF
>TRBV11-2|TRBJ2-2|TRBD2|13|.
TGTGCCAGCACCCGGGGGGGGCCCGGGGAGCTGTTTTTT
CASTRGGPGELFF
>TRBV5-1|TRBJ1-1|.|15|.
TGCGCCAGCAGCTTGTTCGGGGTTGGGAACACTGAAGCTTTCTTT
CASSLFGVGNTEAFF
>TRBV4-1|TRBJ1-2|.|14|many
TGCGCCAGCAGCCAGGTCCTGGTCCCGGAGGGCTACACCTTC
CASSQVLVPEGYTF